Presented here are 7 T cell receptor beta chains from one specimen sequenced in a study of cytomegalovirus exposure and HLA in healthy donors. PCR was performed using 60 Vbeta and 13 Jbeta primers. Profiled with immunoSEQ multiplex PCR; TCRdb holds only in-frame clones, not every one. The repertoire holds roughly 60,000 clones, with about 80% as singletons. The sample comprised PBMCs. The receptors derive from a woman aged 40 to 50 in good health and CMV-seropositive.

The rearrangement links TRBV27 to TRBJ1-5; 9 bases agree with TRBD1. V was pared by 5 bases and J by 0 bases, with 8 bases of the junction left unmatched. Per the germline V gene, CDR1 is MNHEY and CDR2 is SMNVEV (reference sequence). The CDR3 loop spans 17 amino acids. As DNA, the CDR3 is TGTGCCAGCAGTACGGACAGGGGTGGGGTTAGCAATCAGCCCCAGCATTTT. Translation: CASSTDRGGVSNQPQHF.

The CDR3 nucleotides are TGTGCCAGCAAACCGGGCTTCGGAGGGGAAAAACTGTTTTTT. It translates to CASKPGFGGEKLFF. The chain links TRBV6-1 to TRBJ1-4; D is ambiguous. The CDR3 runs to 14 residues. Trimming took off 7 bases at V and 8 bases at J, with 17 bases between the two ends. Germline lookup yields CDR1 MNHNS and CDR2 SASEGT.

In DNA form, the CDR3 reads TGCGCCAGCAGCCCCAGTCCCACTAGCGGGGTGACAGATACGCAGTATTTT. Translating it yields CASSPSPTSGVTDTQYF. The chain combines TRBV4-1 with TRBJ2-3; 10 nucleotides align to TRBD2. The CDR3 extends over 17 amino acids. V lost 4 bases to trimming and J lost 3 bases; unmatched junction nucleotides: 10. Germline assignment: CDR1 MGHRA and CDR2 YSYEKL.

V gene TRBV2 combines with J gene TRBJ1-5; tentative D call: TRBD1 (6 bases). This CDR3 comprises 14 residues. V was cut by 6 bases and J by 6 bases, with 15 bases left in between. Per the germline V gene, CDR1 is SNHLY and CDR2 is FYNNEI. CDR3 sequence: CASRSQGLSQPQHF. Here the CDR3 DNA reads TGTGCCAGCAGATCCCAGGGGCTGAGTCAGCCCCAGCATTTT.

The chain recombines TRBV19 with TRBJ1-5; D ambiguous. V was clipped by 5 bases and J by 4 bases, with 15 bases between them. CDR1 is LNHDA, CDR2 SQIVND, per germline (reference sequence). The CDR3 spans 15 residues. The CDR3 reads CASSRTANENQPQHF. DNA for the CDR3: TGTGCCAGTAGTCGAACAGCTAACGAGAATCAGCCCCAGCATTTT.

The chain links TRBV18 to TRBJ1-4, with D possibly being TRBD1 (5 bases). The CDR3 sequence is 15 residues long. V shed 3 bases and J shed 1 base, with 9 bases lying between them. Germline values: CDR1 KGHSH, CDR2 LQKENI. CDR3 region: CASSPGRETNEKLFF. Written as DNA, the CDR3 is TGTGCCAGCTCACCGGGGCGGGAAACTAATGAAAAACTGTTTTTT. The whole variable domain, filled in from reference TRBV18 and TRBJ1-4, reads NAGVMQNPRHLVRRRGQEARLRCSPMKGHSHVYWYRQLPEEGLKFMVYLQKENIIDESGMPKERFSAEFPKEGPSILRIQQVVRGDSAAYFCASSPGRETNEKLFFGSGTQLSVL.

The rearrangement links TRBV5-8 to TRBJ1-1, with 9 bases that match TRBD1. The CDR3 is 17 residues long. V lost 1 base and J lost 0; bases outside the gene matches: 7. Germline values: CDR1 SGHTS, CDR2 YDEGEE. For the CDR3, the DNA is TGTGCCAGCAGCTTGACAGGGGGCCTTTACATGAACACTGAAGCTTTCTTT. It codes for CASSLTGGLYMNTEAFF.